This T cell receptor (beta chain) is drawn from a study of shared clonotypes between healthy human individuals. Those who donated were healthy HIV-negative adults, with no recent acute infections or vaccinations reported. All donors were Caucasian adults living in Nashville, Tennessee. In germline, CDR1 is SGHTA, CDR2 FQGTGA. This CDR3 has 14 residues. After removal of 5 bases from V and 8 bases from J, the junction contained 9 bases not matched to a gene. Profiling relied on immunoSEQ multiplex PCR, and the TCRdb table lists in-frame clones only, not all of them. This table has 520,000 or so clones, about four fifths appearing once.

This sequence originates from a woman in her thirties or forties in good health. Some clones in this sample may be carry-over from other donors' samples. The sample taken for sequencing was PBMCs. The J gene is TRBJ2-1, the V gene TRBV7-3; 7 bases are a match to TRBD2. DNA for the CDR3: TGTGCCAGCAGCCCTGGGGGAGGGCGGGATGAGCAGTTCTTC. Encoded protein: CASSPGGGRDEQFF.